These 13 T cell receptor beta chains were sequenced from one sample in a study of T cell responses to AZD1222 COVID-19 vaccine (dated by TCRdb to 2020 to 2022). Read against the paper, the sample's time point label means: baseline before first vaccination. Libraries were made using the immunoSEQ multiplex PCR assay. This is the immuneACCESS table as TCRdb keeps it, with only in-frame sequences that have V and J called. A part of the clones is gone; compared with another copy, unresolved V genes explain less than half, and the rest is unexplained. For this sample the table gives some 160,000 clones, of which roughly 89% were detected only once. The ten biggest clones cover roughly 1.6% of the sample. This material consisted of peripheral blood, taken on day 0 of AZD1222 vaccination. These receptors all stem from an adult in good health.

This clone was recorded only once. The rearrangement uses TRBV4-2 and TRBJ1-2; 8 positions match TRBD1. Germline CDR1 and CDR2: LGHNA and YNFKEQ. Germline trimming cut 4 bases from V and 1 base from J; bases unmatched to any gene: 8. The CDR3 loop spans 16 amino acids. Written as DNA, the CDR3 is TGTGCCAGCAGCCGAGGGACAGGCGACCTTAACTATGGCTACACCTTC. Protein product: CASSRGTGDLNYGYTF.

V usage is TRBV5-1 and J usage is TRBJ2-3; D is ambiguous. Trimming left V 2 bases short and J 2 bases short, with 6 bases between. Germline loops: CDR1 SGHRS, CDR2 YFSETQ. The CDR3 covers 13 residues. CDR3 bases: TGCGCCAGCAGCTTTGGCTACACAGATACGCAGTATTTT. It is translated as CASSFGYTDTQYF.

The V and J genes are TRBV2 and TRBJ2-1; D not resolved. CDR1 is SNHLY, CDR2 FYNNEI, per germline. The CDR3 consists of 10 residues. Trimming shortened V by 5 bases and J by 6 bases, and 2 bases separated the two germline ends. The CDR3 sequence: CASSFNEQFF. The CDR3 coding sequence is TGTGCCAGCAGTTTCAATGAGCAGTTCTTC.

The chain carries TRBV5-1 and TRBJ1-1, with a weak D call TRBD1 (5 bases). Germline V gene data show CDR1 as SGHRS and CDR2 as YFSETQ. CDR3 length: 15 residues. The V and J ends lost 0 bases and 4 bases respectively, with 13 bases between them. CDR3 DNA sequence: TGCGCCAGCAGCTTGGTAGCAGGGAGTGCCACTGAAGCTTTCTTT. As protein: CASSLVAGSATEAFF.

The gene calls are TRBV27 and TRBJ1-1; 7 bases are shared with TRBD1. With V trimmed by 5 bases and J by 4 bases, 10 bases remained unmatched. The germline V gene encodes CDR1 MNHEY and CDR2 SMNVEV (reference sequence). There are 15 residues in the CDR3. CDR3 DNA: TGTGCCAGCAGTCCCCAGCGACAGGGCGGCACTGAAGCTTTCTTT. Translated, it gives CASSPQRQGGTEAFF.

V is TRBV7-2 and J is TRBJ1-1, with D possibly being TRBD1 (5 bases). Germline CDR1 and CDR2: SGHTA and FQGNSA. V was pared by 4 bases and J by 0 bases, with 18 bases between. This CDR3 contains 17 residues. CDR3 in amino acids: CASSSQPWGVVNTEAFF. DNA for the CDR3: TGTGCCAGCAGCTCGCAGCCCTGGGGGGTAGTGAACACTGAAGCTTTCTTT.

This CDR3 is CASSLVAGQNTEAFF. The DNA for the CDR3 is TGTGCCAGCAGCTTAGTGGCGGGCCAGAACACTGAAGCTTTCTTT. The chain is built from TRBV7-3 and TRBJ1-1; D not certain. The V and J ends lost 2 bases and 1 base respectively, with 11 bases between them. Germline-derived CDR1 and CDR2 are SGHTA and FQGTGA. The length of the CDR3 is 15 residues. Full variable domain (rest looked up from reference TRBV7-3 and TRBJ1-1): GAGVSQTPSNKVTEKGKYVELRCDPISGHTALYWYRQSLGQGPEFLIYFQGTGAADDSGLPNDRFFAVRPEGSVSTLKIQRTERGDSAVYLCASSLVAGQNTEAFFGQGTRLTVV.

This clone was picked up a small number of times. CDR3 bases: TGTGCCAGCAGCGCCGAAGTAAGACCCCACGAGCAGTACTTC. Its translation: CASSAEVRPHEQYF. This chain uses TRBV7-9 with TRBJ2-7; D unresolved. Trimming left V 5 bases short and J 5 bases short, with 16 bases between. Looked up from germline, CDR1 is SEHNR and CDR2 is FQNEAQ (reference sequence). The CDR3 is made up of 14 amino acids.

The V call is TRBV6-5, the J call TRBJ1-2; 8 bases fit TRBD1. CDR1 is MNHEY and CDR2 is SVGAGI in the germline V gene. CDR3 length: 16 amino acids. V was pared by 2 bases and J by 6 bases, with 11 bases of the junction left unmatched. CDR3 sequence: CASSYAIRTGWDGYTF. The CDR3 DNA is TGTGCCAGCAGTTACGCCATCAGGACAGGGTGGGATGGCTACACCTTC.

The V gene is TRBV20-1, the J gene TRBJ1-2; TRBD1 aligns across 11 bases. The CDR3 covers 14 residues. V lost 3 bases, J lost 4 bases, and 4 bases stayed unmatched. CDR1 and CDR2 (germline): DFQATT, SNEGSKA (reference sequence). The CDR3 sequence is CSASRTGGSYGYTF. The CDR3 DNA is TGCAGTGCTAGTCGGACAGGGGGCTCCTATGGCTACACCTTC.

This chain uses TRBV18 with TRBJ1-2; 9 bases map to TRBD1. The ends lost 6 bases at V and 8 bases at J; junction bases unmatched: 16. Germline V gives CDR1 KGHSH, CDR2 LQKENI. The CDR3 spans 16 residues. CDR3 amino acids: CASSQLGTGTGNGYTF. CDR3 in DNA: TGTGCCAGCTCTCAACTTGGGACCGGGACAGGGAACGGCTACACCTTC.

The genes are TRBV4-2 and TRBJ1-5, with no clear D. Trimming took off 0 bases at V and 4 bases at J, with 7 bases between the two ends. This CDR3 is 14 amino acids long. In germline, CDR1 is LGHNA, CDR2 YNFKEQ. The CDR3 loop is CASSQEGGNQPQHF. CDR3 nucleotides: TGTGCCAGCAGCCAAGAGGGCGGGAATCAGCCCCAGCATTTT.

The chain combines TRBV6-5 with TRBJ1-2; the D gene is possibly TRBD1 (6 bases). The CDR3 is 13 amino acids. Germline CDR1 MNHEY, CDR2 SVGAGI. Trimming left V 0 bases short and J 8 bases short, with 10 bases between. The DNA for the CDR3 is TGTGCCAGCAGTTACTCAAACGGGGGCGGCTACACCTTC. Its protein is CASSYSNGGGYTF.